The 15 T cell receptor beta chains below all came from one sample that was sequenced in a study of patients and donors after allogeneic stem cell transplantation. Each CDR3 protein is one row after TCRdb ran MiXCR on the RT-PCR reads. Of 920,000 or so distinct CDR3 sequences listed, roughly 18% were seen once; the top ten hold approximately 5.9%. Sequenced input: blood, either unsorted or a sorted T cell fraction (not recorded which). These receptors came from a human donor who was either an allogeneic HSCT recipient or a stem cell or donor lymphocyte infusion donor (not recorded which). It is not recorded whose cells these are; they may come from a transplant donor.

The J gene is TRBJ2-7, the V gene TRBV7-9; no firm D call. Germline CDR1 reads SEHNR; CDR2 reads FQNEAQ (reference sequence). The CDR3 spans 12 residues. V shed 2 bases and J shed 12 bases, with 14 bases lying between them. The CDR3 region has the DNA TGTGCCAGCAGCTTAAAGTACCGCCCGGGGTACTTC. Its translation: CASSLKYRPGYF.

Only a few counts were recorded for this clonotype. The CDR3 DNA sequence: TGTGCCAGCAGCCAATCGGACAGCATCTATGGCTACACCTTC. Its translation: CASSQSDSIYGYTF. The gene calls are TRBV4-2 and TRBJ1-2; a weak D match, TRBD1 (6 bases). Trimming removed 2 bases from V and 4 bases from J, with 11 bases in between. CDR1 and CDR2 (germline): LGHNA, YNFKEQ. The CDR3 runs to 14 residues.

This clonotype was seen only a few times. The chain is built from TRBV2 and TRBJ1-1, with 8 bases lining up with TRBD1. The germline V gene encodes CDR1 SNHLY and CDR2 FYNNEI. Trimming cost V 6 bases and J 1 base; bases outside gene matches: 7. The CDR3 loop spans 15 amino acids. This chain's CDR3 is CASRPTGEKNTEAFF. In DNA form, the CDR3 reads TGTGCCAGCAGACCGACAGGGGAAAAGAACACTGAAGCTTTCTTT.

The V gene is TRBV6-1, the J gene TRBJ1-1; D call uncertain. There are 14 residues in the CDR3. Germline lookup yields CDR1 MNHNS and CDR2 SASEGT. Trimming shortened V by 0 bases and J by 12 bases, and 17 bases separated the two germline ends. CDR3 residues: CASSEASIKLETFF. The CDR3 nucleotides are TGTGCCAGCAGTGAAGCGAGTATTAAACTGGAAACTTTCTTT.

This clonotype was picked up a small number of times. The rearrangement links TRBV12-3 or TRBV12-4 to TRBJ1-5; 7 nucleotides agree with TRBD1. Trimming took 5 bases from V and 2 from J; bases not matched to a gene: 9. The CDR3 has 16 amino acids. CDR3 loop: CASSNERGLGNQPQHF. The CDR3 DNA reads TGTGCCAGCAGTAACGAAAGGGGGCTGGGCAATCAGCCCCAGCATTTT.

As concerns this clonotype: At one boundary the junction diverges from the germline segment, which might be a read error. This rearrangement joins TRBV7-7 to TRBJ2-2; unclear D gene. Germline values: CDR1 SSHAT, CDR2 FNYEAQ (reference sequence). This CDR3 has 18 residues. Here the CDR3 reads CASSLRLFRASDTGELFF. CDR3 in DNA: TGTGCTAGCAGCTTAAGGTTGTTTAGGGCGAGTGACACCGGGGAGCTGTTTTTT. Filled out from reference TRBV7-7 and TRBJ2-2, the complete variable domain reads GAGVSQSPRYKVTKRGQDVTLRCDPISSHATLYWYQQALGQGPEFLTYFNYEAQPDKSGLPSDRFSAERPEGSISTLTIQRTEQRDSAMYRCASSLRLFRASDTGELFFGEGSRLTVL.

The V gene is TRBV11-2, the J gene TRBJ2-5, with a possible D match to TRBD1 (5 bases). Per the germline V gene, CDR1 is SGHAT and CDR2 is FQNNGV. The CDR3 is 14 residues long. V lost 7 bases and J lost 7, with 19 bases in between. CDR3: CASTQDTLGRTQYF. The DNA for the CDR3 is TGTGCCAGCACCCAGGACACCCTGGGTCGGACCCAGTACTTC.

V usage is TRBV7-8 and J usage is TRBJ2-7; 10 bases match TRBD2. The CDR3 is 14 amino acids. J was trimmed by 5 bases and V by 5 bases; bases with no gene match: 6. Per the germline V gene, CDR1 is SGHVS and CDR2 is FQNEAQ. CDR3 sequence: CASSTGLASHEQYF. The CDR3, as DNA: TGTGCCAGCAGCACGGGACTAGCGAGTCACGAGCAGTACTTC.

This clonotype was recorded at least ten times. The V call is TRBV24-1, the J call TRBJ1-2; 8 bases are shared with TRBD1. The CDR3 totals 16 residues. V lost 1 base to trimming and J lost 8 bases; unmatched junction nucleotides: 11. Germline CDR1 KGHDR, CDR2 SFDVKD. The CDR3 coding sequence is TGTGCCACCAGTGATTTATCGGACAGGGAGAAATTCGGCTACACCTTC. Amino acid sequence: CATSDLSDREKFGYTF.

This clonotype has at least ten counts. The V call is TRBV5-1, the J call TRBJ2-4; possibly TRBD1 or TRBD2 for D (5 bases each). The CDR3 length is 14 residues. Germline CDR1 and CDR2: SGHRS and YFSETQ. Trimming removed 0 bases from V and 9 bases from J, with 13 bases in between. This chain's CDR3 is CASSLAGAGSIQYF. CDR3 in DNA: TGCGCCAGCAGCTTGGCCGGAGCAGGGAGCATTCAGTACTTC.

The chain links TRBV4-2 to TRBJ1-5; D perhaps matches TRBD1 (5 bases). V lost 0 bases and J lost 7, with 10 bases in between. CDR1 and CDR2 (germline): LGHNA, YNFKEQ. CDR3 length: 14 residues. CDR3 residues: CASSQEPGNQPQHF. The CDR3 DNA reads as TGTGCCAGCAGCCAAGAGCCAGGGAACCAGCCCCAGCATTTT.

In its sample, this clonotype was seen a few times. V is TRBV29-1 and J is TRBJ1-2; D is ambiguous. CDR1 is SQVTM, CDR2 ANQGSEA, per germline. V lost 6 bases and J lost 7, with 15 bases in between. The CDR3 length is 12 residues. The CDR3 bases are TGCAGCGTCGTTCAGAACCCCTCTGGCTACACCTTC. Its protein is CSVVQNPSGYTF.

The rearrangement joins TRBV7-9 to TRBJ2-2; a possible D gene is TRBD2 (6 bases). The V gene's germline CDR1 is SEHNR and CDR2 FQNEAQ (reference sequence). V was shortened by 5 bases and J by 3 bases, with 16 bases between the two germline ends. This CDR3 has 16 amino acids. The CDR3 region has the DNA TGTGCCAGCAGCGCAACACACCCGGGAGACACCGGGGAGCTGTTTTTT. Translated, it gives CASSATHPGDTGELFF.

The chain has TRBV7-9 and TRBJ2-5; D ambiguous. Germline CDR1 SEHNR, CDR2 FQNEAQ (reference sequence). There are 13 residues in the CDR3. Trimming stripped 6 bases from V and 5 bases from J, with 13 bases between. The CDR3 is CASSTPIGETQYF. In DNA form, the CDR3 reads TGTGCCAGCAGTACCCCCATTGGGGAGACCCAGTACTTC.

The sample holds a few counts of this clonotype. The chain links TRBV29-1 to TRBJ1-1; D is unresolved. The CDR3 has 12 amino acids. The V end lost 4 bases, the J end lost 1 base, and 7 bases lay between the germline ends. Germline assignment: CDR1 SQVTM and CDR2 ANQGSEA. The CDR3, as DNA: TGCAGCGTTGTGGTTGGGAACACTGAAGCTTTCTTT. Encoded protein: CSVVVGNTEAFF.